This T cell receptor beta chain was identified during a study of blood T cell repertoires in COVID-19. Study background: Spain, Italy and the United States supplied samples that represented acute and convalescent COVID-19.

Germline V gene lookup returns CDR1 MDHEN and CDR2 SYDVKM. This CDR3 has 16 residues. The junction had 3 bases not matched to a gene; V was cut back by 0 bases and J by 2 bases. Cohort assignment relied on participant-reported clinical history. Sequencing used immunoSEQ multiplex PCR; TCRdb keeps in-frame clones, though not all of them. The sample shows about 160,000 clones, 87% of them seen only once. The rearrangement links TRBV28 to TRBJ2-2, with 7 nucleotides matching TRBD2. The clonotype was recovered from a woman aged 40-49 years who had been exposed to COVID-19. Sequencing used PBMCs or T cells enriched from blood (not recorded which). CDR3 sequence: CASSLWGRGNTGELFF. CDR3 DNA: TGTGCCAGCAGTTTATGGGGGAGGGGCAACACCGGGGAGCTGTTTTTT. Complete variable domain (other parts from reference TRBV28 and TRBJ2-2): DVKVTQSSRYLVKRTGEKVFLECVQDMDHENMFWYRQDPGLGLRLIYFSYDVKMKEKGDIPEGYSVSREKKERFSLILESASTNQTSMYLCASSLWGRGNTGELFFGEGSRLTVL.